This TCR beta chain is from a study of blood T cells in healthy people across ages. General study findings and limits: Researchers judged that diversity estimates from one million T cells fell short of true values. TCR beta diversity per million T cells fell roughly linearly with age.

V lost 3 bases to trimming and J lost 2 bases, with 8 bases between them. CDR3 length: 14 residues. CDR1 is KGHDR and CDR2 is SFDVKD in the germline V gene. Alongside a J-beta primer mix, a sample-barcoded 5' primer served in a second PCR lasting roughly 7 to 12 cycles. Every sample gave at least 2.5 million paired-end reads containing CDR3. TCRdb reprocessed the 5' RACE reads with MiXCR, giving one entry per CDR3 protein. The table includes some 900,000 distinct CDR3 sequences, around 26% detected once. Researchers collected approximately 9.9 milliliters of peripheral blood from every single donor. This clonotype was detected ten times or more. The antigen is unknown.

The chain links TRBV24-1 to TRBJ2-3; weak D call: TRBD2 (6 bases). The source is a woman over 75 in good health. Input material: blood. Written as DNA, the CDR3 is TGTGCCACCAGTGATGCGGGGCACACAGATACGCAGTATTTT. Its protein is CATSDAGHTDTQYF.